This TCR beta chain was captured by sequencing in a study of beta chain features in type 1 diabetes. Study results and limitations: When Type 1 diabetes patients were examined, their TCRB CDR3s proved moderately but significantly shorter in all four CD4+ subsets. Naive, central memory and Treg TCRB repertoires seemed to resemble each other more closely in patients than they did in healthy donors.

The entirety of the isolated RNA underwent reverse transcription, so expressed TCRB transcripts were sequenced. Sequencing used immunoSEQ multiplex PCR; TCRdb keeps in-frame clones, though not all of them. The sample lists around 160,000 clones; roughly 65% were seen once. Concerning this clone itself: The antigen remains undetermined.

Per donor, one heparinised blood draw averaged around 110 mL. Germline V gene lookup returns CDR1 SNHLY and CDR2 FYNNEI. Trimming removed 6 bases from V and 2 bases from J, with 4 bases in between. The CDR3 is 11 amino acids. This rearrangement joins TRBV2 to TRBJ1-2, with D unresolved. This receptor was taken from a man aged 30 to 39 with type 1 diabetes. Sequenced material: naive CD4+ T cells from blood. CDR3: CASSENYGYTF. CDR3 DNA sequence: TGTGCCAGCAGCGAGAACTATGGCTACACCTTC.